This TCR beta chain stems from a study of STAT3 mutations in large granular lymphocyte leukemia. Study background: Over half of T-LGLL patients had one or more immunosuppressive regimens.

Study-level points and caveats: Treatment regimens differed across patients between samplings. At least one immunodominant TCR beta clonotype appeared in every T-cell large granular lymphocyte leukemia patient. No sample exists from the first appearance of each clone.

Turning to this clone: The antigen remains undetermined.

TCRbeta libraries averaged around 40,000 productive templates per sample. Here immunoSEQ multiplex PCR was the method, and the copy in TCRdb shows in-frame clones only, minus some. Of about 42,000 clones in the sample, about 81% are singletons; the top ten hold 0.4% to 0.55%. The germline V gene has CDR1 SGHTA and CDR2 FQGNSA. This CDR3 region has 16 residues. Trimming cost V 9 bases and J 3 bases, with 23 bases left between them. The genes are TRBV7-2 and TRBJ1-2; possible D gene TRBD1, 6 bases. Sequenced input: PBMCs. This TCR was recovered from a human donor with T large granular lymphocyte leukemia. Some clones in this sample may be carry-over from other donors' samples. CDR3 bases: TGTGCCAGTCGAACTGGGAAAGGGGGATCGGACTATGGCTACACCTTC. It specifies CASRTGKGGSDYGYTF.